Included here is one TCR beta chain sequence, with context. This sample was taken from a study of blood T cell repertoires in COVID-19. Some clones are missing from TCRdb's copy, which holds only in-frame ones; the method was immunoSEQ multiplex PCR. The sample lists around 54,000 clones, just over 90% occurring once. The CDR3 sequence is 14 residues long. Trimming left V 6 bases short and J 3 bases short, with 15 bases between. CDR1 is MNHEY, CDR2 SVGAGI, per germline. The genes are TRBV6-5 and TRBJ2-7, with a weak D call TRBD2 (6 bases). The source material was peripheral blood. The receptor was derived from a woman aged 40 to 50 with active COVID-19. The CDR3 DNA reads as TGTGCCAGCAGCCAACTAGCAAGAGGCTACGAGCAGTACTTC. Protein sequence: CASSQLARGYEQYF.